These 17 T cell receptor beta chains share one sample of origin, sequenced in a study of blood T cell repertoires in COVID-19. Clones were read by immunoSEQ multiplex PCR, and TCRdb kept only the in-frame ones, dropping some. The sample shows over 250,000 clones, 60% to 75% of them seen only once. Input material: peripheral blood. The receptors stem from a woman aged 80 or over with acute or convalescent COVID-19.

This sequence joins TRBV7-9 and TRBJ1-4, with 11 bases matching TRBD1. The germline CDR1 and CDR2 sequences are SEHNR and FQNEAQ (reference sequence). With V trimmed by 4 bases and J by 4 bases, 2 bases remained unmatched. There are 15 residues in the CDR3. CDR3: CASSSGQGDNEKLFF. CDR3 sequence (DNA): TGTGCCAGCAGCTCGGGACAGGGGGATAATGAAAAACTGTTTTTT.

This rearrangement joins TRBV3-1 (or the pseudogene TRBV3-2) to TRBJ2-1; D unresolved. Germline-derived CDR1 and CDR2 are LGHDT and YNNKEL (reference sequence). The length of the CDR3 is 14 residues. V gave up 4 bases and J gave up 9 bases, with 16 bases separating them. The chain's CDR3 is CASSPFESKLEQFF. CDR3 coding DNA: TGTGCCAGCAGCCCCTTTGAGAGTAAACTTGAGCAGTTCTTC.

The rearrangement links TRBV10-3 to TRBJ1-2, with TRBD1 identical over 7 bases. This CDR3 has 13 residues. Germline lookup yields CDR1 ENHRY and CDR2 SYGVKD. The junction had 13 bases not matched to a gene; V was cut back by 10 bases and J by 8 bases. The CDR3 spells CASSQGNREGYTF. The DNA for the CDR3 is TGTGCCAGCTCACAGGGGAACCGGGAGGGCTACACCTTC.

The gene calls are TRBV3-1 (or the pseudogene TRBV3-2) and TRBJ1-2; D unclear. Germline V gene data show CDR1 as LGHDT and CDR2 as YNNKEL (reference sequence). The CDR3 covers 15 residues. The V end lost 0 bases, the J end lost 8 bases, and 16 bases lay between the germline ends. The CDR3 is CASSQESRPTGGYTF. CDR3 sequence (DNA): TGTGCCAGCAGCCAAGAAAGCAGGCCCACGGGGGGCTACACCTTC.

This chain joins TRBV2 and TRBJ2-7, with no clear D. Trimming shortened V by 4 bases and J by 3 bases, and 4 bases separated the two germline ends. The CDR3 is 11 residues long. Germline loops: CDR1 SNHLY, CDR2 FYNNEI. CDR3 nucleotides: TGTGCCAGCAGTGTTCACTACGAGCAGTACTTC. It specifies CASSVHYEQYF.

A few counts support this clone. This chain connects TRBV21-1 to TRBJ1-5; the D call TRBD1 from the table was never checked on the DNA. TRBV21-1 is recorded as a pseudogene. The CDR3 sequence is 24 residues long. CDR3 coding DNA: TGTGCCAGCAGCAAAGCAATGGAGACAGGTCTACCCCTACGGTGCATTCATAGCAATCAGCCCCAGCATTTT. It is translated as CASSKAMETGLPLRCIHSNQPQHF.

DNA of the CDR3: TGTGCCAGCAGCCCGAGCGGGGGGGCGGCAGATACGCAGTATTTT. This gives the protein CASSPSGGAADTQYF. V gene TRBV3-1 (or the pseudogene TRBV3-2) combines with J gene TRBJ2-3, with TRBD2 matching 10 bases. CDR1 is LGHDT and CDR2 is YNNKEL in the germline V gene (reference sequence). Losses at the gene ends were 4 bases for V and 4 bases for J; bases not matched to a gene: 5. CDR3 length: 15 amino acids.

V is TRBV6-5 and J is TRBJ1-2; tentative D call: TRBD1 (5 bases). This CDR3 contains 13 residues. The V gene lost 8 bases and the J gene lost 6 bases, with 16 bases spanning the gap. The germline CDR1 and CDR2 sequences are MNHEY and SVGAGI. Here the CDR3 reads CASEGLPIHGYTF. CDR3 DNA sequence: TGTGCCAGCGAGGGACTACCCATACATGGCTACACCTTC.

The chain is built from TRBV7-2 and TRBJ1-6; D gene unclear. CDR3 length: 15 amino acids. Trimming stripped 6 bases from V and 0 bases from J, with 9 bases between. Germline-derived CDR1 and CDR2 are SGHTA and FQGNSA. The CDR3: CASSLRDSYNSPLHF. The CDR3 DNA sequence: TGTGCCAGCAGTCTGAGGGACTCCTATAATTCACCCCTCCACTTT.

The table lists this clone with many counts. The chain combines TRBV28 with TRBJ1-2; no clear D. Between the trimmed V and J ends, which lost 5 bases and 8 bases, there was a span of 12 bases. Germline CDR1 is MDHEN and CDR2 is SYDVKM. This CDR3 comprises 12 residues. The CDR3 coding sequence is TGTGCCAGCAGTGGGAGGGTGCACGGCTACACCTTC. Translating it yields CASSGRVHGYTF.

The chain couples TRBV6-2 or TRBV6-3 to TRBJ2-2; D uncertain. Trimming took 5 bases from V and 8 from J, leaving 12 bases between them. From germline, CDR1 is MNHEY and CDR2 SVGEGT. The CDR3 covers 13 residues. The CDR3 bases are TGTGCCAGCAGTCGACGGCAGGCTGGGGAGCTGTTTTTT. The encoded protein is CASSRRQAGELFF.

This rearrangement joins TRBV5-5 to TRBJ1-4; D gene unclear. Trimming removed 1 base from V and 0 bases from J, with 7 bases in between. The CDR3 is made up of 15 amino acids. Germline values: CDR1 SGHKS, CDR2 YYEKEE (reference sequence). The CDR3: CASSLLSATNEKLFF. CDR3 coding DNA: TGTGCCAGCAGCTTGTTGTCTGCAACTAATGAAAAACTGTTTTTT.

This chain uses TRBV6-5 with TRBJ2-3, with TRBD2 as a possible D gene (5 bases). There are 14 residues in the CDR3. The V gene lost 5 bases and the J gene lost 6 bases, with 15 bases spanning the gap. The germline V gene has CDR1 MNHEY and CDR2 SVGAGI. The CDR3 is CASSTGRGVDTQYF. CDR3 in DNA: TGTGCCAGCAGTACCGGACGGGGTGTCGATACGCAGTATTTT.

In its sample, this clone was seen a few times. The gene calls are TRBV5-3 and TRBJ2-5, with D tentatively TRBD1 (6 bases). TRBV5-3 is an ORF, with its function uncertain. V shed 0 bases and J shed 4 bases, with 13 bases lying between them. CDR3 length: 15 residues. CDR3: CARSLDPGDRETQYF. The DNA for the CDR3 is TGTGCCAGAAGCTTGGACCCAGGGGATCGAGAGACCCAGTACTTC.

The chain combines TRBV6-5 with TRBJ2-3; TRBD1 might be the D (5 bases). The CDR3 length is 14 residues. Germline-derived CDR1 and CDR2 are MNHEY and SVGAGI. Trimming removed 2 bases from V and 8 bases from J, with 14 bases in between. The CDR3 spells CASSYQGWGGTQYF. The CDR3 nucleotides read TGTGCCAGCAGTTACCAGGGATGGGGTGGTACGCAGTATTTT.

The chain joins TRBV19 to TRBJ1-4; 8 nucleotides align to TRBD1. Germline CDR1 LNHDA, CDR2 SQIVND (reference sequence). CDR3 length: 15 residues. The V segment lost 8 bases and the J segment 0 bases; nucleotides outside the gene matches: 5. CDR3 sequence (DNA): TGTGCCAGTTTGGACAGGGCGGCAACTAATGAAAAACTGTTTTTT. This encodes CASLDRAATNEKLFF.

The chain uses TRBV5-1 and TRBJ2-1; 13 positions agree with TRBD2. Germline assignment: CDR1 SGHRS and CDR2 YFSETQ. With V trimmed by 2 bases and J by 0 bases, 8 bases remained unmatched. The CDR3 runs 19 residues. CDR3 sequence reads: CASSFRTSGGFSSYNEQFF. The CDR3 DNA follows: TGCGCCAGCAGCTTCAGGACTAGCGGGGGCTTTAGCTCCTACAATGAGCAGTTCTTC.